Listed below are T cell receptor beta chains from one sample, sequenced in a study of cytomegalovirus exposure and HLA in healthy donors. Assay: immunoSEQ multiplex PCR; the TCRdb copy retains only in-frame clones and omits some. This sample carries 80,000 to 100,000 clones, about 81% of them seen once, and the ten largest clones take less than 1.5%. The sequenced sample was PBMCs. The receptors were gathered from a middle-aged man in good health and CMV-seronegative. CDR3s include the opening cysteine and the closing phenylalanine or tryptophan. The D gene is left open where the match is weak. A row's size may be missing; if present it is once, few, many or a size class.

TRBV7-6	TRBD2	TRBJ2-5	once	TGTGCCAGCAGCTTGGGGACTAGTTTGGCTCAAGAGACCCAGTACTTC	CASSLGTSLAQETQYF
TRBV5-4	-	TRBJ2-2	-	TGTGCCAGCAGCTTCCGGGACAAGAACACCGGGGAGCTGTTTTTT	CASSFRDKNTGELFF
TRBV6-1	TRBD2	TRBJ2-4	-	TGTGCCACATCAGCGGGGGGACCTAAAAACATTCAGTACTTC	CATSAGGPKNIQYF
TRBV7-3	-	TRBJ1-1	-	TGTGCCAGCAGCTTGACCGCCGGACAGCTTACTGAAGCTTTCTTT	CASSLTAGQLTEAFF
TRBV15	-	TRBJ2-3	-	TGTGCCACCAGCAGAGATCTGGCTAGCACAGATACGCAGTATTTT	CATSRDLASTDTQYF
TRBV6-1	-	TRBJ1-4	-	TGTGCCAGCAGGATGGACATCACGAACGAAAAACTGTTTTTT	CASRMDITNEKLFF
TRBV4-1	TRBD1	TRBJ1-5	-	TGCGCCAGCAGCCGAGACGGACAGGGGGGCAATCAGCCCCAGCATTTT	CASSRDGQGGNQPQHF
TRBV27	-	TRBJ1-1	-	TGTGCCAGCAGTTTACAGGGGTGGAACACTGAAGCTTTCTTT	CASSLQGWNTEAFF
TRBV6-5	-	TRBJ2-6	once	TGTGCCAGCAGTTTTGATATGAGCTCTGGGGCCAACGTCCTGACTTTC	CASSFDMSSGANVLTF
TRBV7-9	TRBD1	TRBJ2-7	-	TGTGCCAGCAGCTTGGCGGACAGGGCCTACGAGCAGTACTTC	CASSLADRAYEQYF
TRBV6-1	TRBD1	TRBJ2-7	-	TGTGCCAGTCACTTCGGGACAGAGCCCTACGAGCAGTACTTC	CASHFGTEPYEQYF
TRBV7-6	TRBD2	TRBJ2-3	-	TGTGCCAGCAGCTTAAGGCCTAGCGGGGGGCACACAGATACGCAGTATTTT	CASSLRPSGGHTDTQYF
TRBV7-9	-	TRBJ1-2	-	TGTGCCAGCAGCCCGTTTAACCCAGATAACTATGGCTACACCTTC	CASSPFNPDNYGYTF
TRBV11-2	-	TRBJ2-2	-	TGTGCCAGCAGCTTCCCCGGCAGGGCTTGGGGGGAGCTGTTTTTT	CASSFPGRAWGELFF
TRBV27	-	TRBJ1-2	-	TGTGCCAGCAGTTTAGCCGGGTCCCGGATCCTTCATGGCTACACCTTC	CASSLAGSRILHGYTF
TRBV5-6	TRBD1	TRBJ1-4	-	TGTGCCAGCAGCTTGGGGACAGGGACGATTAATGAAAAACTGTTTTTT	CASSLGTGTINEKLFF
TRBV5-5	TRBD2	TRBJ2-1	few	TGTGCCAGCAGCCGCCTCACTAGCGGGGGCTTAAATGAGCAGTTCTTC	CASSRLTSGGLNEQFF
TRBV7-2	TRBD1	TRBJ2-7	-	TGTGCCAGCAGCTTAGGTCCAGGGGGCGTTTACGAGCAGTACTTC	CASSLGPGGVYEQYF
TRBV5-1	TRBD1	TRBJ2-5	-	TGCGCCAGCAGCTTGGGTCAGGGGGCGGGAGAGACCCAGTACTTC	CASSLGQGAGETQYF
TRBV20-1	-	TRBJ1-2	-	TGCAGTGCACGGACAGAGTATGGCTACACCTTC	CSARTEYGYTF
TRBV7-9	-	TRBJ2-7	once	TGTGCCAGCAGCTCCAGGGAATTGAGCTCCTACGAGCAGTACTTC	CASSSRELSSYEQYF
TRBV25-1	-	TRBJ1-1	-	TGTGCCAGCAAAGACAACTTTAACACTGAAGCTTTCTTT	CASKDNFNTEAFF
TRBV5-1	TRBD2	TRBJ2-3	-	TGCGCCAGCAGCTACGGGACTAGCGGGGGATTCACAGATACGCAGTATTTT	CASSYGTSGGFTDTQYF
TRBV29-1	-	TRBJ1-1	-	TGCAGCGCCCTTAACCCGCAGATGAACACTGAAGCTTTCTTT	CSALNPQMNTEAFF
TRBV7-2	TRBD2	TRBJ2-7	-	TGTGCCAGCAGCTTATCGGGGGGGCCCTACGAGCAGTACTTC	CASSLSGGPYEQYF
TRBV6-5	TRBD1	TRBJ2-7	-	TGTGCCAGCAGGTATACAGGGGGCTCCGACGAGCAGTACTTC	CASRYTGGSDEQYF
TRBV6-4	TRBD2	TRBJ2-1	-	TGTGCCAGCAGTGACTCGCGACTAGCGGGGGCCTCCTACAATGAGCAGTTCTTC	CASSDSRLAGASYNEQFF
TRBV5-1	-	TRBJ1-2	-	TGCGCCAGCAGCTTGGAGAGGTATGGCTACACCTTC	CASSLERYGYTF
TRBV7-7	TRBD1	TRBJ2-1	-	TGTGCCAGCAGCCCAAACAGGGGCGCCTACAATGAGCAGTTCTTC	CASSPNRGAYNEQFF
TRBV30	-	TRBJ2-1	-	TGTGCCTGGGCCGGCAATGAGCAGTTCTTC	CAWAGNEQFF
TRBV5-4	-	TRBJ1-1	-	TGTGCCAGCAGCTTGGTGCGGCAGTCGAACACTGAAGCTTTCTTT	CASSLVRQSNTEAFF
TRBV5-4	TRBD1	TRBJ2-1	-	TGTGCCAGCAGCTTGGGAGGACAGGGCAATGAGCAGTTCTTC	CASSLGGQGNEQFF
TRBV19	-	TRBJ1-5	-	TGTGCCAGTAGTATAGATCCAGTGGGGGGGATCAATCAGCCCCAGCATTTT	CASSIDPVGGINQPQHF
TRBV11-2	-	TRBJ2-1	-	TGTGCCAGCAGCTTTATGGCTGCATTCAATGAGCAGTTCTTC	CASSFMAAFNEQFF
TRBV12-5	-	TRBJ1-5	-	TGTGCTAGTGGCCTTGCAGGGCCCCAGCCCCAGCATTTT	CASGLAGPQPQHF
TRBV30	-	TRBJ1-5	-	TGTGCCTGGAGTCCCAGGGCCCGATCGGGCAATCAGCCCCAGCATTTT	CAWSPRARSGNQPQHF
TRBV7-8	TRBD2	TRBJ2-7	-	TGTGCCAGCAGCTTAGGAGCGGGGGGGCCTGGGATCTTC	CASSLGAGGPGIF
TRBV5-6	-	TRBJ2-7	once	TGTGCCAGCAGCTCGGGGTCCTACGAGCAGTACTTC	CASSSGSYEQYF
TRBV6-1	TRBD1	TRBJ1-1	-	TGTGCCAGCCGACAGGGCTCTGAAGCTTTCTTT	CASRQGSEAFF
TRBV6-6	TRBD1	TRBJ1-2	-	TGTGCCAGCAGTTCCGGACAGGGAGTTGGCTACACCTTC	CASSSGQGVGYTF
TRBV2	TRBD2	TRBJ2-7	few	TGTGCCAGCAGGACGAGACTAGCCTTGGGCCCCTACGAGCAGTACTTC	CASRTRLALGPYEQYF